This TCR beta chain comes out of a study of T cells after yellow fever vaccination. The CDR3 loop spans 15 amino acids. Trimming stripped 0 bases from V and 2 bases from J, with 8 bases between. The V gene's germline CDR1 is MGHRA and CDR2 YSYEKL. They built TCR cDNA with 5'RACE template switching, a step that put in a universal primer site and UMIs. TCRdb analysed the 5' RACE reads with MiXCR anew, one entry per CDR3 protein. The sample contains hundreds of thousands of distinct CDR3 sequences, about 15% of which appear only once. The source material was PBMCs, sampled about 5 days after the first yellow fever vaccination. This sequence joins TRBV4-1 and TRBJ2-1; D remains ambiguous. This sequence originates from a man younger than 35 who received the YFV17D yellow fever vaccine. The CDR3 here is CASSQDTLTYNEQFF. As DNA, the CDR3 is TGCGCCAGCAGCCAAGATACGCTTACCTACAATGAGCAGTTCTTC.